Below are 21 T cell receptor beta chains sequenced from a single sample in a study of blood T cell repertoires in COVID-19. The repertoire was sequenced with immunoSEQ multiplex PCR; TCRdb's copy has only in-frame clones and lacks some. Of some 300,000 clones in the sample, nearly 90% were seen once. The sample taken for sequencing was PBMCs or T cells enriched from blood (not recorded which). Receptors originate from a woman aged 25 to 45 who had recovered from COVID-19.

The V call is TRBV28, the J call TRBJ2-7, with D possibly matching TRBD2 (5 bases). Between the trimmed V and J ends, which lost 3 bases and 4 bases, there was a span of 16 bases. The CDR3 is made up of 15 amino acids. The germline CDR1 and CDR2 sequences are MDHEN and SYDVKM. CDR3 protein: CASSFRIARTYEQYF. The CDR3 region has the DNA TGTGCCAGCAGTTTCAGGATAGCGAGAACGTACGAGCAGTACTTC. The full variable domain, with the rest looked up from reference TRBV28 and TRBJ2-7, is DVKVTQSSRYLVKRTGEKVFLECVQDMDHENMFWYRQDPGLGLRLIYFSYDVKMKEKGDIPEGYSVSREKKERFSLILESASTNQTSMYLCASSFRIARTYEQYFGPGTRLTVT.

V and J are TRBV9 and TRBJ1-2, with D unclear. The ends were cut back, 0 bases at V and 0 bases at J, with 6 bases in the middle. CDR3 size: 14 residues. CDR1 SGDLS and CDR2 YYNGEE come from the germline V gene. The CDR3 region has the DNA TGTGCCAGCAGCGTAGGGGGAGCTAACTATGGCTACACCTTC. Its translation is CASSVGGANYGYTF.

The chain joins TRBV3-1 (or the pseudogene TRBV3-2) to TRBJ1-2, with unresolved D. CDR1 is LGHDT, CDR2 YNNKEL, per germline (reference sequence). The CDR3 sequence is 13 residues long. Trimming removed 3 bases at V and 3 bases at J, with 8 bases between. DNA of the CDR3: TGTGCCAGCAGCCAGAGACAAGACTATGGCTACACCTTC. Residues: CASSQRQDYGYTF.

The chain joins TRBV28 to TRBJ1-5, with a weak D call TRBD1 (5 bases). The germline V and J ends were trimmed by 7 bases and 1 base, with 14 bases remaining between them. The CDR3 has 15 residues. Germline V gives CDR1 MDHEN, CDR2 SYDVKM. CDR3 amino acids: CASTRSGVSNQPQHF. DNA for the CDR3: TGTGCCAGCACCAGGTCGGGGGTCAGCAATCAGCCCCAGCATTTT.

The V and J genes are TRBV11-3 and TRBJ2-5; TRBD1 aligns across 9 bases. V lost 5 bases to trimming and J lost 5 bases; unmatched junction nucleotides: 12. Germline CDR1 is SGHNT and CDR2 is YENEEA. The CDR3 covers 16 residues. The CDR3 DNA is TGTGCCAGCAGCCCCCACGAACAGGGGGCTGGGGAGACCCAGTACTTC. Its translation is CASSPHEQGAGETQYF. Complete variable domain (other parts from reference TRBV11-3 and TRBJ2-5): EAGVVQSPRYKIIEKKQPVAFWCNPISGHNTLYWYLQNLGQGPELLIRYENEEAVDDSQLPKDRFSAERLKGVDSTLKIQPAELGDSAVYLCASSPHEQGAGETQYFGPGTRLLVL.

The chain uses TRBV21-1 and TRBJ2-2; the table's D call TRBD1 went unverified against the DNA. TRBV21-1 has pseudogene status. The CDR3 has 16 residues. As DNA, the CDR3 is TGTGCCAGCAGCAAAAGGAAAGGGGGCAGGACCGGGGAGCTGTTTTTT. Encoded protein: CASSKRKGGRTGELFF.

The CDR3 reads CASSVRDRPRGNQPQHF. CDR3 in DNA: TGTGCCAGCAGTGTCCGGGACAGGCCGCGGGGCAATCAGCCCCAGCATTTT. V usage is TRBV6-2 or TRBV6-3 and J usage is TRBJ1-5, with 8 bases matching TRBD1. With V trimmed by 5 bases and J by 2 bases, 11 bases remained unmatched. Germline V gives CDR1 MNHEY, CDR2 SVGEGT. The CDR3 covers 17 residues.

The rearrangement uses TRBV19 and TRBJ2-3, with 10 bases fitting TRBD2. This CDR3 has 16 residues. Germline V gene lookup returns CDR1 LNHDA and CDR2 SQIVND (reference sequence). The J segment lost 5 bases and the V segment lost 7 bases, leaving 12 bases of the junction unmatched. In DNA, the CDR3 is TGTGCCAGTAAGGAGGCTAGCGGGAGTAATGGAGATACGCAGTATTTT. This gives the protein CASKEASGSNGDTQYF.

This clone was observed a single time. The CDR3 DNA sequence: TGTGCCAGCAGCGTTGGGACAGGGGAAAAGGAGCAGTACTTC. Amino acid sequence: CASSVGTGEKEQYF. The chain links TRBV9 to TRBJ2-7; 10 nucleotides align to TRBD1. Germline loops: CDR1 SGDLS, CDR2 YYNGEE. Trimming removed 2 bases from V and 7 bases from J; junction bases left unmatched: 6. This CDR3 contains 14 residues. Using reference TRBV9 and TRBJ2-7 for the parts outside the CDR3, the full variable domain is DSGVTQTPKHLITATGQRVTLRCSPRSGDLSVYWYQQSLDQGLQFLIQYYNGEERAKGNILERFSAQQFPDLHSELNLSSLELGDSALYFCASSVGTGEKEQYFGPGTRLTVT.

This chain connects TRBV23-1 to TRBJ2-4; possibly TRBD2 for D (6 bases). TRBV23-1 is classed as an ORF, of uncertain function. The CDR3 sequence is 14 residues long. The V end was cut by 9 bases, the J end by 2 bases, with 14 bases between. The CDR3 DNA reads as TGCGCCAGGGTGGGAGGTAGCCCCAAAAACATTCAGTACTTC. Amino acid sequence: CARVGGSPKNIQYF.

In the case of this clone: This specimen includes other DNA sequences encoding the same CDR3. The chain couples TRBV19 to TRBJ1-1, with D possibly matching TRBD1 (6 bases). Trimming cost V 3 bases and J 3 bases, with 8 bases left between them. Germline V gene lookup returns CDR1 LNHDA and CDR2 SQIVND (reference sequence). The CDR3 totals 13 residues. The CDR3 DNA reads TGTGCCAGTAGTATCGAGGGGGACACTGAAGCTTTCTTT. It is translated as CASSIEGDTEAFF.

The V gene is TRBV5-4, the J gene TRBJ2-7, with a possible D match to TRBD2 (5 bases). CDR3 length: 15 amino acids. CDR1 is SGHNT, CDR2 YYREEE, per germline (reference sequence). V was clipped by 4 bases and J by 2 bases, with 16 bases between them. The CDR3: CASSVKREVTYEQYF. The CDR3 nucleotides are TGTGCCAGCAGCGTTAAGAGGGAAGTCACCTACGAGCAGTACTTC.

The CDR3 protein is CASSQRAAVGTGSGNTEAFF. CDR3 bases: TGTGCCAGCAGCCAGCGGGCGGCAGTGGGGACAGGGAGCGGAAACACTGAAGCTTTCTTT. The J gene is TRBJ1-1, the V gene TRBV4-2; 9 bases align to TRBD1. This CDR3 region has 20 residues. With 3 bases clipped from V and 2 bases from J, the junction kept 19 bases outside the gene matches. Germline CDR1 is LGHNA and CDR2 is YNFKEQ.

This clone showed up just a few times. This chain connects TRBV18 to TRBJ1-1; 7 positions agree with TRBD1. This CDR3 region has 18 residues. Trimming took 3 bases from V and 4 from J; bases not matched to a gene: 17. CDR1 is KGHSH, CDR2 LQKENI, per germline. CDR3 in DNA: TGTGCCAGCTCACCTTTTACGGGGAGAACAGGGGATATCACTGAAGCTTTCTTT. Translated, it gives CASSPFTGRTGDITEAFF.

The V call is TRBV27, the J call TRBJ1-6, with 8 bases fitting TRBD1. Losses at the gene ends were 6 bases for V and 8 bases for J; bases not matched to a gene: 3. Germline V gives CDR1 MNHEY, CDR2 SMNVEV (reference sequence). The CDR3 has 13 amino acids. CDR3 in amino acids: CASSRQGYSPLHF. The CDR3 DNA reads TGTGCCAGCAGCCGACAGGGGTATTCACCCCTCCACTTT.

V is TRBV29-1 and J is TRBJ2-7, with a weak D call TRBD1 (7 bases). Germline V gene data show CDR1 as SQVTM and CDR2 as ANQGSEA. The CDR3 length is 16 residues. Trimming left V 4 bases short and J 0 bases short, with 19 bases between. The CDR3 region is CSVVGRAGGTSYEQYF. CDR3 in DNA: TGCAGCGTTGTGGGCCGTGCAGGGGGGACCTCCTACGAGCAGTACTTC.

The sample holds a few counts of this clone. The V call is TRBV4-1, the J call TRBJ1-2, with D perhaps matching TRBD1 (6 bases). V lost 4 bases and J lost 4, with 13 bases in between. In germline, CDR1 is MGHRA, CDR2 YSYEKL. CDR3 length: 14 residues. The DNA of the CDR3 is TGCGCCAGCAGCCGCATGGAGGACAGCTATGGCTACACCTTC. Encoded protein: CASSRMEDSYGYTF.

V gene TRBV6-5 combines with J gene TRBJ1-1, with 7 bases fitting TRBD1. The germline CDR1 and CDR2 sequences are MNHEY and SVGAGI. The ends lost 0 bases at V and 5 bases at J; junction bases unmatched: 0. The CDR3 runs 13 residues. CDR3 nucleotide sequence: TGTGCCAGCAGTTACTCGACAGGGACTGAAGCTTTCTTT. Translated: CASSYSTGTEAFF.

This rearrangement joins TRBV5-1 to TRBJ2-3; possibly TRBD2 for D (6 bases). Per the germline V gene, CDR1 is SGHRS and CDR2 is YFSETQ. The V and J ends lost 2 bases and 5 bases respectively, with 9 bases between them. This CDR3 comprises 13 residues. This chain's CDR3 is CASSFREVDTQYF. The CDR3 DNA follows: TGCGCCAGCAGCTTCAGGGAGGTAGATACGCAGTATTTT.

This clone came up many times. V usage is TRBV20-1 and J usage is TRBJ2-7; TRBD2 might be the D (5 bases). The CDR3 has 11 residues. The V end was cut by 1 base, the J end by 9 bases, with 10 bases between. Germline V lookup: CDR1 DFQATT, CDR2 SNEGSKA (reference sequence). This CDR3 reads CSARVGIGQYF. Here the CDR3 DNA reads TGCAGTGCTAGAGTCGGGATCGGGCAGTACTTC.

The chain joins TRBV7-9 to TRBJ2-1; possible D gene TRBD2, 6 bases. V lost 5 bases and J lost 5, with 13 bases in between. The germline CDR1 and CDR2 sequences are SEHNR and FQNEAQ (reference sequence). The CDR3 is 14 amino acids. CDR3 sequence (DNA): TGTGCCAGCAGCCGAGCGGGTGGGAACAATGAGCAGTTCTTC. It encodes CASSRAGGNNEQFF.